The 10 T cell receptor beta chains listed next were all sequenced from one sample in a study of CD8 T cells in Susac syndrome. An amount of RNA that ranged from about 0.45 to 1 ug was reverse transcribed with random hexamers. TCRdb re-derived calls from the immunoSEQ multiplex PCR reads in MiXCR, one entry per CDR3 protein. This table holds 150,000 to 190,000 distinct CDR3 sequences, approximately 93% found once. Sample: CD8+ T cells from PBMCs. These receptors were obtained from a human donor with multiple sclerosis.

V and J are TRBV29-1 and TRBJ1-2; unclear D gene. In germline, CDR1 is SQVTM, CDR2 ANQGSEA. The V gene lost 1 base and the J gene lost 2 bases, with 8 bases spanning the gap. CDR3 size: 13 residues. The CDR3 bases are TGCAGCGTTGAAGTAAACCAGAACTATGGCTACACCTTC. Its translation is CSVEVNQNYGYTF.

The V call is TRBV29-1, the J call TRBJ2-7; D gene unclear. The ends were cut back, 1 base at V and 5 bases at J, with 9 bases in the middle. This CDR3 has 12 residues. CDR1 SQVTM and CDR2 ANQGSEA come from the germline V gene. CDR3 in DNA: TGCAGCGTTGAAGGATCAGGTGACGAGCAGTACTTC. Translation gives CSVEGSGDEQYF.

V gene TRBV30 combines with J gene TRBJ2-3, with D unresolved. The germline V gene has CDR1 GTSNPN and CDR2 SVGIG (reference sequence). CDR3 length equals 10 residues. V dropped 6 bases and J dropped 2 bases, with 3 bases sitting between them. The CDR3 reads CACITDTQYF. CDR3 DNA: TGTGCCTGCATCACAGATACGCAGTATTTT.

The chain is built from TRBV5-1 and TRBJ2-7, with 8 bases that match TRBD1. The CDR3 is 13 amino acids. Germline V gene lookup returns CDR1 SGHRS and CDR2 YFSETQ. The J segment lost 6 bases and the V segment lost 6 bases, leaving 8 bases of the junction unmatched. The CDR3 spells CASTVGQGREQYF. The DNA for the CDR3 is TGCGCCAGCACTGTCGGACAGGGACGCGAGCAGTACTTC.

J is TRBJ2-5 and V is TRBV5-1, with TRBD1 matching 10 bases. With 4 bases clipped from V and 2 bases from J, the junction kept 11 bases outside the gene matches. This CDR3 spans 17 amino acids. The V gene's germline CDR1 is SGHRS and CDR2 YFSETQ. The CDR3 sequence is CASSTDRGTLGQETQYF. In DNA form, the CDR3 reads TGCGCCAGCAGCACGGACAGGGGGACGTTGGGGCAAGAGACCCAGTACTTC.

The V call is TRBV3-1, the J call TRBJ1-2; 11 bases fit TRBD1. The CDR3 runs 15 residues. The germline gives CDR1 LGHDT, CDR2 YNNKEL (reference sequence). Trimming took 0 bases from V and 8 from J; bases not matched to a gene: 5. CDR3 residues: CASSQDGQGAWGYTF. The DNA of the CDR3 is TGTGCCAGCAGCCAAGATGGACAGGGGGCTTGGGGCTACACCTTC. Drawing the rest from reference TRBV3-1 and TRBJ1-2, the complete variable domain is DTAVSQTPKYLVTQMGNDKSIKCEQNLGHDTMYWYKQDSKKFLKIMFSYNNKELIINETVPNRFSPKSPDKAHLNLHINSLELGDSAVYFCASSQDGQGAWGYTFGSGTRLTVV.

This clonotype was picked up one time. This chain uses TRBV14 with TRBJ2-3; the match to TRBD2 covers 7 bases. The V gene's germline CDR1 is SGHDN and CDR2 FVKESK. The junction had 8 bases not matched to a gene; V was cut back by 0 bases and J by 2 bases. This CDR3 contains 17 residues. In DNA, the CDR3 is TGTGCCAGCAGCCAAGATGAACAGCGGGGATACACAGATACGCAGTATTTT. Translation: CASSQDEQRGYTDTQYF.

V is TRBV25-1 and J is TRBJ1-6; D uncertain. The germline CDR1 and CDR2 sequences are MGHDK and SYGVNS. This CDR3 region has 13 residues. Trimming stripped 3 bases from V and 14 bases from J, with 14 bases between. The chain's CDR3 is CASSDRNLRTLHF. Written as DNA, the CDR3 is TGTGCCAGCAGTGACCGGAACCTGAGGACCCTCCACTTT.

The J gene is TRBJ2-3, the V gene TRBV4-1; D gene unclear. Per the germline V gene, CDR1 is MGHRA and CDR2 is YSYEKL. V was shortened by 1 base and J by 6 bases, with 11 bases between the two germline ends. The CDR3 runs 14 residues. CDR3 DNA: TGCGCCAGCAGCCAAGGAATTGTCACCGATACGCAGTATTTT. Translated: CASSQGIVTDTQYF.

The CDR3 spells CASSRTGNTEAFF. CDR3 DNA: TGTGCCAGCAGTCGTACAGGGAACACTGAAGCTTTCTTT. This chain joins TRBV27 and TRBJ1-1; a possible D gene is TRBD1 (5 bases). Germline CDR1 reads MNHEY; CDR2 reads SMNVEV (reference sequence). This CDR3 has 13 residues. Trimming left V 5 bases short and J 1 base short, with 8 bases between.